This T cell receptor (beta chain) was captured in a study of Graves' ophthalmopathy and Graves' hyperthyroidism. With 7 bases removed from V and 11 bases from J, the gap between germline ends came to 10 bases. CDR1 is KGHDR and CDR2 is SFDVKD in the germline V gene. The CDR3 loop spans 10 amino acids. TCR beta CDR3 amplification used RNA transcripts. The first-round RT-PCR employed HTBI primers together with the Qiagen OneStep RT-PCR kit. A multiplex PCR was then performed as the second round. TCRdb reprocessed the multiplex PCR reads with MiXCR, giving one entry per CDR3 protein. The sample contains 200,000 to 250,000 distinct CDR3 sequences, about 22% of which appear only once. At least ten counts were recorded for this clonotype.

J is TRBJ1-1 and V is TRBV24-1; D is unclear. The source of this sequence is a woman between 50 and 59 years old with Graves' ophthalmopathy. Source material: peripheral blood. CDR3 loop: CATSHRWAFF. The CDR3 coding sequence is TGTGCCACCAGCCACAGATGGGCTTTCTTT.